This T cell receptor (beta chain) appears in the sequencing data of a study of cytomegalovirus exposure and HLA in healthy donors. V was pared by 4 bases and J by 4 bases, with 3 bases of the junction left unmatched. CDR3 size: 13 residues. Germline CDR1 and CDR2: SQVTM and ANQGSEA. In regard to this clone: The target antigen is unknown.

The PCR employed 60 Vbeta primers together with 13 Jbeta primers. TCRdb keeps only in-frame clones here, not all; method: immunoSEQ multiplex PCR. The sample consists of over 150,000 clones, approximately 69% of them appearing once. Regarding the study as a whole: For most TCR beta V segments, an earlier analysis put the productive rate at about 87% or about 30% of the time.

The chain uses TRBV29-1 and TRBJ2-4; TRBD1 agrees at 8 bases. The receptor comes from a man aged 25 to 40 in good health and CMV-seronegative. Sequencing was done on a sample of PBMCs. CDR3 sequence reads: CSVGGQGKNIQYF. The CDR3 DNA reads TGCAGCGTTGGCGGACAGGGTAAAAACATTCAGTACTTC.